This T cell receptor (beta chain) was profiled in a study of blood T cell repertoires in COVID-19. Study background: Nucleic acid was either cDNA or gDNA, and it came from T cells, B-cell-depleted T cells, or PBMCs.

Germline V gives CDR1 SGHDT, CDR2 YYEEEE. Trimming took off 4 bases at V and 5 bases at J, with 12 bases between the two ends. The CDR3 length is 13 residues. Clones were sequenced by immunoSEQ multiplex PCR, and TCRdb holds only the in-frame ones, with some missing. Of 200,000 to 250,000 clones listed, over 60% are singletons. This clone was observed a single time. Sample: peripheral blood. The receptor's source is a woman in her sixties or seventies with acute or convalescent COVID-19. The rearrangement uses TRBV5-6 and TRBJ1-2; perhaps TRBD1 as D (5 bases). CDR3 sequence: CASSPAGNYGYTF. CDR3 coding DNA: TGTGCCAGCAGCCCGGCAGGGAATTATGGCTACACCTTC.